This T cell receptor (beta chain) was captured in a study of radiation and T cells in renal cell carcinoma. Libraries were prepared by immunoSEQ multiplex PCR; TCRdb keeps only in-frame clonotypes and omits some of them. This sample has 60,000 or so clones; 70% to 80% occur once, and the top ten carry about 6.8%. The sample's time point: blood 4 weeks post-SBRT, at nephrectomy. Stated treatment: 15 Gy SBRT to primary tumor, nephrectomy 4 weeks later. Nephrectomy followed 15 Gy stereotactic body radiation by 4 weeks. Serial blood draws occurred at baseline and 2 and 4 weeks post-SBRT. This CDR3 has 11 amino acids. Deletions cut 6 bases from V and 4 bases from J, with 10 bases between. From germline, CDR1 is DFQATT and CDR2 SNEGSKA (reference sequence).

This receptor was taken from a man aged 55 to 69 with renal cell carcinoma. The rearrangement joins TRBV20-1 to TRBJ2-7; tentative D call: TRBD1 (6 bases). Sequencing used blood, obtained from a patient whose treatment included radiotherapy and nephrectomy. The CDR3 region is CSAKQGYEQYV. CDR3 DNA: TGCAGTGCGAAACAGGGTTACGAGCAGTACGTC.